This TCR beta chain stems from a study of sequential checkpoint blockade in melanoma. Across the study: First-line arms were nivolumab then ipilimumab, or the reverse, randomized 1:1. Both treatment sequences were followed by maintenance nivolumab.

Measured with immunoSEQ multiplex PCR; TCRdb has only the in-frame clones, and not every one. This sample yields 30,000 to 35,000 clones, of which 82% are seen a single time; under 20% belongs to the top ten. This clone was observed a single time. V gave up 4 bases and J gave up 2 bases, with 6 bases separating them. CDR1 is MNHEY and CDR2 is SVGAGI in the germline V gene. The CDR3 extends over 13 amino acids. Treatment here: randomized to nivolumab then ipilimumab (arm A) or the reverse (arm B). DNA-damaging chemotherapy had not been given to any patient beforehand. Sorted cells were live CD3+CD8+, lacking CD19 and CD56, from PBMCs.

The clonotype originates from a human donor with melanoma. The chain is built from TRBV6-5 and TRBJ1-5, with D uncertain. Sequencing was performed on CD8+ T cells sorted from blood (inferred from file names), taken from a patient given nivolumab and ipilimumab in sequence. CDR3 DNA sequence: TGTGCCAGCAGTTTCGGTGGCAATCAGCCCCAGCATTTT. It is translated as CASSFGGNQPQHF.